This TCR beta chain was identified during a study of shared clonotypes between healthy human individuals. Study-level information: The cohort had two women and three men, ages 18 to 49. Study-wide points: Non-shared clonotypes had lower generation probabilities than those shared by all four donors. What limited the represented genetic and exposure-history diversity was the small number of donors.

This CDR3 is 14 amino acids long. Germline CDR1 reads SGHNT; CDR2 reads YYREEE (reference sequence). Between the trimmed V and J ends, which lost 4 bases and 2 bases, there was a span of 12 bases. As concerns this clone: What it recognizes is unknown.

Sequencing used immunoSEQ multiplex PCR; TCRdb keeps in-frame clones, though not all of them. The table has about 1.5 million clones, about 98% seen once. The rearrangement links TRBV5-4 to TRBJ2-5, with D maybe TRBD1 (5 bases). This receptor was identified in a man aged 30-40 years in good health. The specimen sequenced was naive CD4+ T cells sorted from blood. Specified subset: CD45RA+ positively selected. CDR3 nucleotides: TGTGCCAGCAGCCAAAGGTCAGGGCAAGAGACCCAGTACTTC. Translation gives CASSQRSGQETQYF.